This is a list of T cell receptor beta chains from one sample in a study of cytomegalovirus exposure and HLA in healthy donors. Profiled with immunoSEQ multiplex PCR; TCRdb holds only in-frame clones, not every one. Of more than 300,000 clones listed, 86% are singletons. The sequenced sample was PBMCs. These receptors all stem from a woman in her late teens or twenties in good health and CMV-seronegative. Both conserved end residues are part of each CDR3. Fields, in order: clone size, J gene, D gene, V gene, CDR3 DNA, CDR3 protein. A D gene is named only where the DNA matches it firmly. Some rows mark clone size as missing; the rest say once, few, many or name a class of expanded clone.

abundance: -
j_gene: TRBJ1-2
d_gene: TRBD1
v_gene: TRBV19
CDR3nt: TGTGCCAGTACCTCCGGAGGGGACAGGGGAGGGTATGGCTACACCTTC
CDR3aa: CASTSGGDRGGYGYTF

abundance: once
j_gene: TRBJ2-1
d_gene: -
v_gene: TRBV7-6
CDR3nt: TGTGCCAGCAGCCCAACCCATAGGTTTAGCGATGAGCAGTTCTTC
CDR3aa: CASSPTHRFSDEQFF

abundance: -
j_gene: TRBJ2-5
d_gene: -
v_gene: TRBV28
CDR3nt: TGTGCCAGCAGTTCCTTTCAGGGTAGGGAGACCCAGTACTTC
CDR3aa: CASSSFQGRETQYF

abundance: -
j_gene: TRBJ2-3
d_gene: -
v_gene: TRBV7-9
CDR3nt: TGTGCCAGCAGCCTTATTGTAACAGATACGCAGTATTTT
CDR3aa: CASSLIVTDTQYF

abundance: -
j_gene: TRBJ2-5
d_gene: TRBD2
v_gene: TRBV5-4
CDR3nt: TGTGCCAGCAGAGCGGGGGCCCGTTTCCAAGAGACCCAGTACTTC
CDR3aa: CASRAGARFQETQYF

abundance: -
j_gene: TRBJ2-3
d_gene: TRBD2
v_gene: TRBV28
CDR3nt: TGTGCCAGCGCTCGAGGCGGGAGGTCGGATACGCAGTATTTT
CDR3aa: CASARGGRSDTQYF

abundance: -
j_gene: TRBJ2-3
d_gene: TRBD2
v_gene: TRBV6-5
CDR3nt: TGTGCCAGCAGCCCGGGGACTAGCCGTATAAACCCGTATTTT
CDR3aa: CASSPGTSRINPYF

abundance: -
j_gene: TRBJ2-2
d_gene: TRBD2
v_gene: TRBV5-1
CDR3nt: TGCGCCAGCAGCCCGAGCGGGGTTGATGCCACCGGGGAGCTGTTTTTT
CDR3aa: CASSPSGVDATGELFF

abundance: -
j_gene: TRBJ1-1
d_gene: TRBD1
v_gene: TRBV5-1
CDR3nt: TGCGCCAGCAGCCGATGGACAGGGAACACTGAAGCTTTCTTT
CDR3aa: CASSRWTGNTEAFF

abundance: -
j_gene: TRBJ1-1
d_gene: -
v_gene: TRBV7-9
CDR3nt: TGTGCCAGCAGCTTACAGGGAGGGCACACTGAAGCTTTCTTT
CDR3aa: CASSLQGGHTEAFF

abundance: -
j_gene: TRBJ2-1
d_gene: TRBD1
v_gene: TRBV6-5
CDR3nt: TGTGCCAGCGCATCCTCAAGGGGGCGCAATGATGAGCAGTTCTTC
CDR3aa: CASASSRGRNDEQFF

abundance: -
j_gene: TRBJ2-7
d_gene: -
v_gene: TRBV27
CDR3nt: TGTGCCAGCAGCTACGATGCGGGGCGCATCTACGAGCAGTACTTC
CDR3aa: CASSYDAGRIYEQYF

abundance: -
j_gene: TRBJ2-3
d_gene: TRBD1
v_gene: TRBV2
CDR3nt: TGTGCCAGCAGTTCACAGGGGAGTGGGGATACGCAGTATTTT
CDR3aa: CASSSQGSGDTQYF

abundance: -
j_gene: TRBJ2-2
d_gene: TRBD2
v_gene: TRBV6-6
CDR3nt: TGTGCCAGCAGTCGACTAGCGCCCGGGGAGCTGTTTTTT
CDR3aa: CASSRLAPGELFF

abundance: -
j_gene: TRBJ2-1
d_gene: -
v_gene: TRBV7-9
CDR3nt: TGTGCCAGCGGACTAAACACTAACAATGAGCAGTTCTTC
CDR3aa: CASGLNTNNEQFF

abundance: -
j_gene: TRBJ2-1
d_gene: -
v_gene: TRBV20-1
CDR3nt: TGCAGTGCTATCGGCAATGAGCAGTTCTTC
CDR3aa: CSAIGNEQFF

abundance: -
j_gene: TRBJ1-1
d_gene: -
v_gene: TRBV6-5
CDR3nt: TGTGCCAGCAGTTACGGTCAGTACACTGAAGCTTTCTTT
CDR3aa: CASSYGQYTEAFF

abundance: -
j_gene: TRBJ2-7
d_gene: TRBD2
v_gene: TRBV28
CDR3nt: TGTGCCAGCAGTTTCGGGGCTAGCGGGACCTACGAGCAGTACTTC
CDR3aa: CASSFGASGTYEQYF

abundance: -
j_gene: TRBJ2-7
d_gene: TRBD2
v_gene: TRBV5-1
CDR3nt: TGCGCCAGCAGCCTGGGGACTAGCGGGAGCTACGAGCAGTACTTC
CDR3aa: CASSLGTSGSYEQYF

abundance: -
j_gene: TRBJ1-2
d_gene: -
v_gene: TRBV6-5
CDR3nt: TGTGCCAGCAGTTACGGGGCGGGGTATGGCTACACCTTC
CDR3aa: CASSYGAGYGYTF

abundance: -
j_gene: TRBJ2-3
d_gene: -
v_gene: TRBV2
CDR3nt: TGTGCCAGCAGTGATGGGCAGGCTAGCACAGATACGCAGTATTTT
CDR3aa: CASSDGQASTDTQYF

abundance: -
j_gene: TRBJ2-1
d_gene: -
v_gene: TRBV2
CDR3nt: TGTGCCAGCATGCGAGAAACTACACTCAATGAGCAGTTCTTC
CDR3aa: CASMRETTLNEQFF

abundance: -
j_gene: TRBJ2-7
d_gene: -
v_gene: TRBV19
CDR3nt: TGTGCCAGTAGCCTGCCGGGGGGCGGGGACGAGCAGTACTTC
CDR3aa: CASSLPGGGDEQYF

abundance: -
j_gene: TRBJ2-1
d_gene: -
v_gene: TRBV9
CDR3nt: TGTGCCAGCAGTAATTTGCGGGGAGCAAATAGCTACAATGAGCAGTTCTTC
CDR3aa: CASSNLRGANSYNEQFF

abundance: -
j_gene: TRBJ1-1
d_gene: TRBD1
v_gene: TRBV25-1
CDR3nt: TGTGCCAGCATCGCCCGGACAGGATTGAACACTGAAGCTTTCTTT
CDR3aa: CASIARTGLNTEAFF

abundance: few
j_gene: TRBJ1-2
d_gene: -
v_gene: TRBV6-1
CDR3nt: TGTGCCAGCAGTGGGTTCACACCCGGCGGGGATAACTATGGCTACACCTTC
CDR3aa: CASSGFTPGGDNYGYTF

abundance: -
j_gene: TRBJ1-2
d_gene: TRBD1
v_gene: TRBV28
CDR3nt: TGTGCCAGCAGTTTAGCCGCCAGGGGGTCAGGCTACACCTTC
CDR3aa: CASSLAARGSGYTF

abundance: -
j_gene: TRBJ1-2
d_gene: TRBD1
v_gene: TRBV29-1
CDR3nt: TGCAGCGTTGTAAGGGGGCGAGAAGTCAATGGCTACACCTTC
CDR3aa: CSVVRGREVNGYTF

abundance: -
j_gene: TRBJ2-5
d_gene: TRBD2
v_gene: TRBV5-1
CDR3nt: TGCGCCAGCAGCTTGGAGGGCGGGGGGGCCGTTCAGACCCAGTACTTC
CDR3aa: CASSLEGGGAVQTQYF

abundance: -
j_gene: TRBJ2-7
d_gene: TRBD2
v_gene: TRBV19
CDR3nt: TGTGCCAGTAGTAACGGACTAGCGGGAGCCTACGAGCAGTACTTC
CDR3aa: CASSNGLAGAYEQYF

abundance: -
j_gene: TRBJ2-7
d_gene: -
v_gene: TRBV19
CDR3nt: TGTGCCAGTAGTCCCCAACCAGGGGGGAACGAGCAGTACTTC
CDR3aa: CASSPQPGGNEQYF

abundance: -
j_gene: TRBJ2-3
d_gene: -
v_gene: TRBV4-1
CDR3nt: TGCGCCAGCAGCCCCCCGGAATCGGGTGCCTTTTGGGATACGCAGTATTTT
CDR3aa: CASSPPESGAFWDTQYF

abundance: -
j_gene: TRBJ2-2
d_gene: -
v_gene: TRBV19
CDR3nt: TGTGCCAGTAACCCTTCTAGCCACCGGGACACCGGGGAGCTGTTTTTT
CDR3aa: CASNPSSHRDTGELFF

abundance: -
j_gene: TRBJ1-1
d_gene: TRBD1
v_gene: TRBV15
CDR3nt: TGTGCCACCAGCAAATGGGACAGGGAGACTGAAGCTTTCTTT
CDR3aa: CATSKWDRETEAFF

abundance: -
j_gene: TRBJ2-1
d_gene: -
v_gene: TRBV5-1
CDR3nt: TGCGCCAGCAGCTTGGAACCAGGTCTGACAGGTGAGCAGTTCTTC
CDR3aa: CASSLEPGLTGEQFF

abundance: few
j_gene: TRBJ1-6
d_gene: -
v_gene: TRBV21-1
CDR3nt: TGTGCCAGCAGCCTCACAAAGGAGGTTTCACCCCTCCACTTT
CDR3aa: CASSLTKEVSPLHF

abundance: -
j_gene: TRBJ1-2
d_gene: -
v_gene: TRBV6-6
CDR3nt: TGTGCCAGCAGTAACCCCGGACGGGAGGACTATGGCTACACCTTC
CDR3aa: CASSNPGREDYGYTF

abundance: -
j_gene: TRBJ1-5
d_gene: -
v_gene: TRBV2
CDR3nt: TGTGCCAGCGGTCTATCGGGGAATAGCAATCAGCCCCAGCATTTT
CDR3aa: CASGLSGNSNQPQHF

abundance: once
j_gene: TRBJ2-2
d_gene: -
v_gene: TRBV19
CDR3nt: TGTGCCAGTAGATTCCAGGGCACCGGGGAGCTGTTTTTT
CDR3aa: CASRFQGTGELFF

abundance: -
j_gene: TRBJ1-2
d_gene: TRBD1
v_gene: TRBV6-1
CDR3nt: TGTGCCAGCAGTGGCCAGGGGACAGCTTACTCTGGCTACACCTTC
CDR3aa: CASSGQGTAYSGYTF

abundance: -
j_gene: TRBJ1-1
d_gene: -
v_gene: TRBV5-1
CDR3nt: TGCGCCAGCAGCCGACAGTTCATGAACACTGAAGCTTTCTTT
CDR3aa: CASSRQFMNTEAFF

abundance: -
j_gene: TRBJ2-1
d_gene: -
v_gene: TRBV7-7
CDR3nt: TGTGCCAGCAGCTTAGGGGAGAATTTGTACAATGAGCAGTTCTTC
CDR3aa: CASSLGENLYNEQFF

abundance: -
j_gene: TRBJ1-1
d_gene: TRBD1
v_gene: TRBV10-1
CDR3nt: TGCGCCAGCAGTGGTACAGGGGGGGAGAACACTGAAGCTTTCTTT
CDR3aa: CASSGTGGENTEAFF

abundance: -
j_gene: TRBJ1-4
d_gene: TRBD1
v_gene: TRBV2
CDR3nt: TGTGCCAGCATGGCACAGGGGGCAACAAGTGAAAAACTGTTTTTT
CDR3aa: CASMAQGATSEKLFF

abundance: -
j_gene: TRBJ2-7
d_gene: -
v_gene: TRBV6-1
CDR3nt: TGTGCCAGCAGTGAATGGGGCGGCAGCAGCTACGAGCAGTACTTC
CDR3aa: CASSEWGGSSYEQYF